These 9 T cell receptor beta chains share one sample of origin, sequenced in a study of cytomegalovirus exposure and HLA in healthy donors. PCR primers comprised 60 Vbeta and 13 Jbeta primers. Sequencing used immunoSEQ multiplex PCR; TCRdb keeps in-frame clones, though not all of them. Recorded for this sample: roughly 65,000 clones. Specimen: PBMCs. Receptor source: a boy aged 5-17 years in good health and CMV-seronegative.

The chain has TRBV7-9 and TRBJ2-3; weak D call: TRBD2 (7 bases). Trimming removed 1 base at V and 6 bases at J, with 17 bases between. Germline CDR1 and CDR2: SEHNR and FQNEAQ (reference sequence). The CDR3 length is 16 residues. CDR3 in DNA: TGTGCCAGCAGCTTAGGACACCGGGGGGCTCGCGATACGCAGTATTTT. Amino acid sequence: CASSLGHRGARDTQYF. Full variable domain (missing parts from reference TRBV7-9 and TRBJ2-3): DTGVSQNPRHKITKRGQNVTFRCDPISEHNRLYWYRQTLGQGPEFLTYFQNEAQLEKSRLLSDRFSAERPKGSFSTLEIQRTEQGDSAMYLCASSLGHRGARDTQYFGPGTRLTVL.

V is TRBV4-3 and J is TRBJ2-7; 10 bases are a match to TRBD2. Germline V lookup: CDR1 LGHNA, CDR2 YSLEER. V gave up 1 base and J gave up 2 bases; unmatched junction bases: 2. This CDR3 region has 15 residues. The CDR3 sequence is CASSQALAGAYEQYF. The CDR3 bases are TGCGCCAGCAGCCAAGCTCTAGCGGGGGCCTACGAGCAGTACTTC.

DNA of the CDR3: TGTGCCAGCAGCTTAGTTCGGTACGAGCAGTACTTC. Its translation: CASSLVRYEQYF. The rearrangement uses TRBV7-8 and TRBJ2-7, with no clear D. The CDR3 has 12 amino acids. Trimming left V 1 base short and J 4 bases short, with 5 bases between. Germline V gene lookup returns CDR1 SGHVS and CDR2 FQNEAQ. Filled out from reference TRBV7-8 and TRBJ2-7, the complete variable domain reads GAGVSQSPRYKVAKRGQDVALRCDPISGHVSLFWYQQALGQGPEFLTYFQNEAQLDKSGLPSDRFFAERPEGSVSTLKIQRTQQEDSAVYLCASSLVRYEQYFGPGTRLTVT.

The V and J genes are TRBV5-1 and TRBJ1-1; no clear D. The CDR3 runs 15 residues. Germline-derived CDR1 and CDR2 are SGHRS and YFSETQ. V lost 1 base and J 2 bases, leaving 12 bases between the germline ends. The CDR3 reads CASSLIRGLNTEAFF. CDR3 sequence (DNA): TGCGCCAGCAGCTTGATACGGGGATTAAACACTGAAGCTTTCTTT.

The V and J genes are TRBV9 and TRBJ2-3; the match to TRBD1 covers 9 bases. The CDR3 is 16 residues long. Germline assignment: CDR1 SGDLS and CDR2 YYNGEE. J gave up 5 bases and V 4 bases, and 11 bases lay outside the gene matches. CDR3 DNA sequence: TGTGCCAGCAGCAGGCACCCGGGACAGGGAGAAGATACGCAGTATTTT. It specifies CASSRHPGQGEDTQYF.

Worth noting for this clone: Other nucleotide sequences in the sample specify the same CDR3. The chain has TRBV27 and TRBJ2-2; 7 positions agree with TRBD2. Germline values: CDR1 MNHEY, CDR2 SMNVEV (reference sequence). V lost 2 bases and J lost 5; bases outside the gene matches: 2. The CDR3 totals 14 residues. CDR3 in DNA: TGTGCCAGCAGTTTACGGCGGGAGACCGGGGAGCTGTTTTTT. Its translation is CASSLRRETGELFF.

The V gene is TRBV20-1, the J gene TRBJ1-1, with a weak D call TRBD1 (6 bases). From germline, CDR1 is DFQATT and CDR2 SNEGSKA (reference sequence). The CDR3 contains 10 residues. With 7 bases removed from V and 11 bases from J, the gap between germline ends came to 14 bases. CDR3 loop: CSVVPGEAFF. CDR3 sequence (DNA): TGCAGTGTGGTGCCAGGGGAGGCTTTCTTT.

As for this clone: Other DNA sequences within the sample encode an identical CDR3. This chain joins TRBV5-1 and TRBJ2-1; TRBD2 matches at 11 bases. The length of the CDR3 is 16 residues. J lost 1 base, V lost 3 bases, and 3 bases had no gene match. Germline V lookup: CDR1 SGHRS, CDR2 YFSETQ. The CDR3, as DNA: TGCGCCAGCAGCTCGGGGACTAGCGGTTCCTACAATGAGCAGTTCTTC. Translated, it gives CASSSGTSGSYNEQFF.

The CDR3 nucleotides read TGTGCCTGGAGTCGCGGACTGTTGAACACTGAAGCTTTCTTT. This sequence encodes CAWSRGLLNTEAFF. The chain couples TRBV30 to TRBJ1-1; no clear D gene. Trimming took 2 bases from V and 0 from J, leaving 10 bases between them. The CDR3 sequence is 14 residues long. Germline CDR1 and CDR2: GTSNPN and SVGIG (reference sequence).